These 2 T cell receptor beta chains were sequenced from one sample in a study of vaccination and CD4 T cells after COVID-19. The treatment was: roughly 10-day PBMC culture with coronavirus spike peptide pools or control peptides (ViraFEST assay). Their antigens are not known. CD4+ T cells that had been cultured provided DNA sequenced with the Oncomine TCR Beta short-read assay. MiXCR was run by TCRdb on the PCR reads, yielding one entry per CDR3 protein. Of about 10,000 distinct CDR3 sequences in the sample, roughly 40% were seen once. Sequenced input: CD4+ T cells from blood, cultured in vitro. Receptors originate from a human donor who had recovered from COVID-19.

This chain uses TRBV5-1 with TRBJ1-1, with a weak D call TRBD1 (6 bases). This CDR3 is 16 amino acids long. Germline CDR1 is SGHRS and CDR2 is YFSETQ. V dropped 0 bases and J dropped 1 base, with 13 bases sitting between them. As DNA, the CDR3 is TGCGCCAGCAGCTTGGCCACGCAGGGGTCGAACACTGAAGCTTTCTTT. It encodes CASSLATQGSNTEAFF. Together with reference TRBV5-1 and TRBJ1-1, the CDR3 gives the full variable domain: KAGVTQTPRYLIKTRGQQVTLSCSPISGHRSVSWYQQTPGQGLQFLFEYFSETQRNKGNFPGRFSGRQFSNSRSEMNVSTLELGDSALYLCASSLATQGSNTEAFFGQGTRLTVV.

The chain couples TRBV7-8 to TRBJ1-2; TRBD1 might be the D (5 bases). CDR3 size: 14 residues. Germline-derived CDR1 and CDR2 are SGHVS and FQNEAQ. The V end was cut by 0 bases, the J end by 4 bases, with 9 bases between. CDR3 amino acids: CASSLAGQIYGYTF. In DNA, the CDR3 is TGTGCCAGCAGCTTAGCGGGGCAGATCTATGGCTACACCTTC. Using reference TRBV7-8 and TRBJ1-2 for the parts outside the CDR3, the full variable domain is GAGVSQSPRYKVAKRGQDVALRCDPISGHVSLFWYQQALGQGPEFLTYFQNEAQLDKSGLPSDRFFAERPEGSVSTLKIQRTQQEDSAVYLCASSLAGQIYGYTFGSGTRLTVV.